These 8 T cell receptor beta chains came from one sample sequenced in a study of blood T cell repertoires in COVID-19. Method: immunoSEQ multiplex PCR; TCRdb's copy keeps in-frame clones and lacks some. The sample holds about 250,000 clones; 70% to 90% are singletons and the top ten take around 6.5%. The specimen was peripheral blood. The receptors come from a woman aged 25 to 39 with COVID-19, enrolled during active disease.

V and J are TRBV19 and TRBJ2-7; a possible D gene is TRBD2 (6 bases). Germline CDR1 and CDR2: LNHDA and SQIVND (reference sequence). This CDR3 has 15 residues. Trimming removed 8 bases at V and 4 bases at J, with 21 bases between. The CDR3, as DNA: TGTGCCAGTCCCCTAAGAGCGGGCTCACATTACGAGCAGTACGTC. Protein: CASPLRAGSHYEQYV.

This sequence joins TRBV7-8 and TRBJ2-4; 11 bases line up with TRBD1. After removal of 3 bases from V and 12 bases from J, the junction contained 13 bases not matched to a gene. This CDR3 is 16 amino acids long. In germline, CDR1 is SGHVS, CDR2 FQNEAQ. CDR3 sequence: CASSFERTGGGFYQYF. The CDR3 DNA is TGTGCCAGCAGCTTCGAACGGACAGGGGGCGGGTTCTATCAGTACTTC.

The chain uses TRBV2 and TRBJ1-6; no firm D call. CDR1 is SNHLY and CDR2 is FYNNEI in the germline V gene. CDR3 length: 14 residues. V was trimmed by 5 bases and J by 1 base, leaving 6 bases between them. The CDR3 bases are TGTGCCAGCAGTTCTAGTTCCTATAATTCACCCCTCCACTTT. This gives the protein CASSSSSYNSPLHF.

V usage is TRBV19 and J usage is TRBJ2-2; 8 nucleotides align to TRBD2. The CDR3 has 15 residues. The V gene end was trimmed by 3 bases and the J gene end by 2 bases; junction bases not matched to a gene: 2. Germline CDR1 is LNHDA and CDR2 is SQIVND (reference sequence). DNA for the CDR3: TGTGCCAGTAGTATGGCGGGGGGAAACACCGGGGAGCTGTTTTTT. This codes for CASSMAGGNTGELFF. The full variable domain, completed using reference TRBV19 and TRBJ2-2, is DGGITQSPKYLFRKEGQNVTLSCEQNLNHDAMYWYRQDPGQGLRLIYYSQIVNDFQKGDIAEGYSVSREKKESFPLTVTSAQKNPTAFYLCASSMAGGNTGELFFGEGSRLTVL.

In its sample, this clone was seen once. This chain's CDR3 is CSVGRLLAKETQYF. CDR3 sequence (DNA): TGCAGCGTTGGCCGGTTACTAGCGAAAGAGACCCAGTACTTC. This chain uses TRBV29-1 with TRBJ2-5; the match to TRBD2 covers 7 bases. V trimming: 4 bases; J trimming: 3 bases; junction bases outside the gene matches: 8. There are 14 residues in the CDR3. The germline V gene has CDR1 SQVTM and CDR2 ANQGSEA. Full variable domain (outside the CDR3, taken from reference TRBV29-1 and TRBJ2-5): SAVISQKPSRDICQRGTSLTIQCQVDSQVTMMFWYRQQPGQSLTLIATANQGSEATYESGFVIDKFPISRPNLTFSTLTVSNMSPEDSSIYLCSVGRLLAKETQYFGPGTRLLVL.

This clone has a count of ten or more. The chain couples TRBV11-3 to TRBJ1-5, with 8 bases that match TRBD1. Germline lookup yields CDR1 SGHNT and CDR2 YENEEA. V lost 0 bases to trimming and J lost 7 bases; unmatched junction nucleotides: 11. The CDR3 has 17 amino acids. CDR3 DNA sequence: TGTGCCAGCAGCTTAGATCCCCCGGACAGGGAAGGCCAGCCCCAGCATTTT. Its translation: CASSLDPPDREGQPQHF.

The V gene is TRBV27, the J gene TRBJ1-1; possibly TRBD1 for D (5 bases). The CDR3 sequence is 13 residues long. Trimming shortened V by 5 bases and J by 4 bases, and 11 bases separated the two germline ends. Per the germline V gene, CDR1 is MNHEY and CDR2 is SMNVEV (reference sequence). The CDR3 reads CASSVAGFTEAFF. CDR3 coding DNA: TGTGCCAGCAGTGTGGCAGGGTTCACTGAAGCTTTCTTT.

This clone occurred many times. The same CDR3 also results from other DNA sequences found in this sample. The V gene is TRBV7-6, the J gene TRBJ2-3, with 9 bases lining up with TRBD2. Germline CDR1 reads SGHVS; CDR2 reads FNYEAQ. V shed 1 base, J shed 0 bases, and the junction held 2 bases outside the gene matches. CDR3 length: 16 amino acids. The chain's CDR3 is CASSLVAGASTDTQYF. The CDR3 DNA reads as TGTGCCAGCAGCTTAGTAGCGGGGGCCAGCACAGATACGCAGTATTTT.